This section outlines one TCR beta chain sequence together with its context. The sample originates from a study of blood T cell repertoires in COVID-19. Across the study: From T cells, B-cell-depleted T cells, or PBMCs came the material, which was cDNA or gDNA.

Produced via immunoSEQ multiplex PCR; TCRdb's table is partial and in-frame only. The sample comprises some 200,000 clones, around nine tenths of which are singletons, and 20% to 25% rests with the top ten. The sample comprised peripheral blood. This clonotype was sampled from a man between 60 and 75 years old with active or convalescent COVID-19.

CDR3 protein: CASSQDSNEQFF. The CDR3 DNA reads TGTGCCAGCAGCCAAGATTCTAATGAGCAGTTCTTC. The V gene is TRBV3-1 (or the pseudogene TRBV3-2), the J gene TRBJ2-1; D gene unclear. The CDR3 loop spans 12 amino acids. V lost 0 bases and J lost 7, with 4 bases in between. CDR1 LGHDT and CDR2 YNNKEL come from the germline V gene (reference sequence).